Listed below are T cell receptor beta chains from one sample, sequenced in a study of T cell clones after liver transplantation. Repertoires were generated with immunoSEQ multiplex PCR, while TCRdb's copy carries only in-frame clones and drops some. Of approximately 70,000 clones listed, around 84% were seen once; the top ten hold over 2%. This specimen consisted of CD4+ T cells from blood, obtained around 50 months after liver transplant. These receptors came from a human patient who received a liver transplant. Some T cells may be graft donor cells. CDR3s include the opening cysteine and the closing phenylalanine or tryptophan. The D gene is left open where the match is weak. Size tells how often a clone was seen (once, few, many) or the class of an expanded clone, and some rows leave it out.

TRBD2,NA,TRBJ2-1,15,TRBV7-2,CASSLESSGGIEQFF,TGTGCCAGCAGCTTAGAGTCTAGCGGGGGGATCGAGCAGTTCTTC
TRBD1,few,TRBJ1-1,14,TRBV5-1,CASSHTGGNTEAFF,TGCGCCAGCAGCCACACAGGGGGCAACACTGAAGCTTTCTTT
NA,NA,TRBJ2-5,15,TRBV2,CASSDDRGGTETQYF,TGTGCCAGCAGTGATGATAGGGGGGGGACGGAGACCCAGTACTTC
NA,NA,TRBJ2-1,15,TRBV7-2,CASSSGLGPNNEQFF,TGTGCCAGCAGCTCCGGACTGGGGCCGAACAATGAGCAGTTCTTC
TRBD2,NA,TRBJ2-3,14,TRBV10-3,CAIRWASGEGTQYF,TGTGCCATCAGGTGGGCTAGCGGGGAGGGTACGCAGTATTTT
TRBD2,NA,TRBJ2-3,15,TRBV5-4,CASNPGTSSPDTQYF,TGTGCCAGCAACCCCGGGACTAGTTCCCCAGATACGCAGTATTTT
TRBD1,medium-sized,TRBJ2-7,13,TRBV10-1,CASRDRGLYEQYF,TGCGCCAGCAGAGACAGGGGGCTCTACGAGCAGTACTTC
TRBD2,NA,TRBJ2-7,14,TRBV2,CASSGGLAGYEQYF,TGTGCCAGCAGTGGTGGACTAGCGGGGTACGAGCAGTACTTC
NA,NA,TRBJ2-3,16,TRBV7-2,CASSLATPGGTDTQYF,TGTGCCAGCAGCTTAGCTACCCCAGGGGGCACAGATACGCAGTATTTT
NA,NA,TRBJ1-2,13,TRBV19,CASTGQLFYGYTF,TGTGCCAGTACCGGACAGCTTTTCTATGGCTACACCTTC
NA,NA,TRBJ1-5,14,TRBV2,CASSPEGGRQPQHF,TGTGCCAGCAGCCCAGAGGGGGGACGGCAGCCCCAGCATTTT
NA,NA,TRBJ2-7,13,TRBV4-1,CASSQGDNYEQYF,TGCGCCAGCAGCCAAGGGGACAACTACGAGCAGTACTTC
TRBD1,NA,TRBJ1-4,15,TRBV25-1,CASSDDRGTNEKLFF,TGTGCCAGCAGTGACGACAGGGGAACTAATGAAAAACTGTTTTTT
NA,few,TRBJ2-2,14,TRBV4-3,CASSQEVYTGELFF,TGCGCCAGCAGCCAAGAGGTATACACCGGGGAGCTGTTTTTT
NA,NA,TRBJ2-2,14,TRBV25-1,CASSEVTSTGELFF,TGTGCCAGCAGTGAAGTGACCAGCACCGGGGAGCTGTTTTTT
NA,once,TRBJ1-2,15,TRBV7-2,CASSLYNGANYGYTF,TGTGCCAGCAGCTTATACAACGGAGCGAACTATGGCTACACCTTC
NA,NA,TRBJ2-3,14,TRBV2,CASSVLMGEDTQYF,TGTGCCAGCAGTGTTCTTATGGGGGAAGATACGCAGTATTTT
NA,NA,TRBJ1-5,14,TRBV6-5,CASSPQGRGQPQHF,TGTGCCAGCAGTCCCCAGGGACGTGGGCAGCCCCAGCATTTT
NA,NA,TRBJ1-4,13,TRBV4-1,CASSHVDTEKLFF,TGCGCCAGCAGCCATGTGGACACCGAAAAACTGTTTTTT
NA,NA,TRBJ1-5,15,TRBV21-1,CASSKGSRYNQPQHF,TGTGCCAGCAGCAAAGGTTCGCGGTACAATCAGCCCCAGCATTTT
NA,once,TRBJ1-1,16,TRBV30,CAWSDTQGLLNTEAFF,TGTGCCTGGAGTGATACCCAAGGGTTACTGAACACTGAAGCTTTCTTT
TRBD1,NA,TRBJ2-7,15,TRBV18,CASSPMTGESGEQYF,TGTGCCAGCTCACCCATGACAGGGGAATCGGGTGAGCAGTACTTC
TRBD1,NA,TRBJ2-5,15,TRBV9,CASSGTGTGLETQYF,TGTGCCAGCAGCGGCACAGGGACAGGTCTGGAGACCCAGTACTTC
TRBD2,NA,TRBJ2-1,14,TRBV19,CASSSGRDYNEQFF,TGTGCCAGTAGTAGCGGGAGGGACTACAATGAGCAGTTCTTC
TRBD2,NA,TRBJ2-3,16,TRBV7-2,CASSLGAGGAYDTQYF,TGTGCCAGCAGCTTAGGAGCGGGAGGGGCTTATGATACGCAGTATTTT
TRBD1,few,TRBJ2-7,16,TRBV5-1,CASSLAVGQGSYEQYF,TGCGCCAGCAGCTTGGCAGTTGGACAGGGCTCCTACGAGCAGTACTTC
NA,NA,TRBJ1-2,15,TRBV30,CAWSRAPATNYGYTF,TGTGCCTGGAGCAGGGCCCCGGCCACTAACTATGGCTACACCTTC
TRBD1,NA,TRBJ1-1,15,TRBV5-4,CASSLAGGMNTEAFF,TGTGCCAGCAGCTTGGCAGGGGGGATGAACACTGAAGCTTTCTTT
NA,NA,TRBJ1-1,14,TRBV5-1,CASSLTGSNTEAFF,TGCGCCAGCAGCTTGACAGGGTCGAACACTGAAGCTTTCTTT
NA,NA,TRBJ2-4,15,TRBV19,CASHTGVLGRNIQYF,TGTGCCAGTCATACAGGAGTGTTGGGAAGGAACATTCAGTACTTC
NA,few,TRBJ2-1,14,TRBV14,CASSRLVSYNEQFF,TGTGCCAGCAGCCGGTTGGTCTCCTACAATGAGCAGTTCTTC
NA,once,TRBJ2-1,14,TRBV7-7,CASSLGGENNEQFF,TGTGCTAGCAGCTTAGGAGGAGAGAACAATGAGCAGTTCTTC
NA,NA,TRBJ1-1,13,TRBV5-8,CASSLNKNTEAFF,TGTGCCAGCAGCTTGAATAAGAACACTGAAGCTTTCTTT
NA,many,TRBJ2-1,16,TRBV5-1,CASSRTGTENYNEQFF,TGCGCCAGCAGCCGAACAGGAACAGAAAACTACAATGAGCAGTTCTTC
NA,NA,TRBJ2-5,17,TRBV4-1,CASSQDGAGNPRETQYF,TGCGCCAGCAGCCAAGATGGGGCCGGGAACCCTCGAGAGACCCAGTACTTC
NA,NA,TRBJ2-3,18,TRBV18,CASSPTPETVTSTDTQYF,TGTGCCAGCTCACCGACCCCTGAGACTGTTACTAGCACAGATACGCAGTATTTT
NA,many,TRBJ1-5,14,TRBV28,CASTGMGGPLDQHF,TGTGCCAGCACCGGGATGGGGGGGCCCTTGGATCAGCATTTT
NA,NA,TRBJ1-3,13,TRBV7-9,CASSPQGVNTIYF,TGTGCCAGCAGCCCACAGGGAGTGAACACCATATATTTT
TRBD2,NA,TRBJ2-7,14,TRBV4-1,CASSQTGLAYEQYF,TGCGCCAGCAGCCAAACCGGACTAGCCTACGAGCAGTACTTC